There are a few counts of the clone carrying this T cell receptor (beta chain). The antigen is unknown. The data were taken from a study of vaccination effects on CD4 cells after COVID-19. Study at large: Antigen-specific CD4+ T cells were expanded (with viral peptide pools) by the ViraFEST assay ahead of sequencing. They grew approximately 2.1 million PBMC in each well, adding around 10 IU/ml IL-2 and about 9.9 ug/ml peptides. Study-wide points: Pronounced clonal contraction occurred in clones induced by infection and by vaccine late after vaccination.

Subsequent to a culture period of more than 9 days, CD4+ T cells were isolated. Everyone in the study got two shots of either the BNT162b2 or mRNA-1273 vaccine. Germline V lookup: CDR1 MGHRA, CDR2 YSYEKL. The ends were cut back, 0 bases at V and 11 bases at J, with 16 bases in the middle. The CDR3 runs 14 residues. Assay: immunoSEQ multiplex PCR; the TCRdb copy retains only in-frame clones and omits some. The sample includes 70,000 or so clones, roughly 73% of them seen just once. J is TRBJ1-1 and V is TRBV4-1, with D perhaps matching TRBD1 (6 bases). Here the sequenced sample was CD4+ T cells from PBMCs cultured without peptide, taken after COVID-19 vaccination. This receptor was taken from a human donor who received a COVID-19 vaccine. CDR3 protein: CASSQDGTSRGAFF. In nucleotides, the CDR3 is TGCGCCAGCAGCCAAGACGGGACATCGAGGGGGGCTTTCTTT.